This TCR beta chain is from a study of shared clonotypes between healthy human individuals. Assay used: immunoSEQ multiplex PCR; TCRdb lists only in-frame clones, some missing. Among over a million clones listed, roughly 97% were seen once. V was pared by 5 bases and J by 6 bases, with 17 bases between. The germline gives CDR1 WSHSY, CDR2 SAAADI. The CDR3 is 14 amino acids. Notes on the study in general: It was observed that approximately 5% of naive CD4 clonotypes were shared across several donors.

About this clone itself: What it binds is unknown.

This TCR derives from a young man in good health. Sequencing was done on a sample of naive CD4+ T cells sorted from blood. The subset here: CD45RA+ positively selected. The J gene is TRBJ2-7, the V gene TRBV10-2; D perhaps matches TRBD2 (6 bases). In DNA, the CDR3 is TGCGCCAGCAGTCACACCTTGGGAGCGGGCGAGCAGTACTTC. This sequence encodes CASSHTLGAGEQYF.